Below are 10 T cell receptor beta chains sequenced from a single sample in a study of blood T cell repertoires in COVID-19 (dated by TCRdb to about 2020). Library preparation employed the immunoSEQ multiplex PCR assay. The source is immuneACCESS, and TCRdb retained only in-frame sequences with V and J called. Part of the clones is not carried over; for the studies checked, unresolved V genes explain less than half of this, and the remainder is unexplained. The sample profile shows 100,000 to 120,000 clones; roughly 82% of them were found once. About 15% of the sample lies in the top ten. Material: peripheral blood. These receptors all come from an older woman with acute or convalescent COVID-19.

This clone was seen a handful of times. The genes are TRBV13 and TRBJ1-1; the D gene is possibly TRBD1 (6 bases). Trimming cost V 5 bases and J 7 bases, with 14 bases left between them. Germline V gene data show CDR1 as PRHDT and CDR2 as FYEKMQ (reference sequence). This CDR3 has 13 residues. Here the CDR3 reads CASSPDRLSEAFF. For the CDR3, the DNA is TGTGCCAGCAGCCCCGACAGGTTGAGTGAAGCTTTCTTT. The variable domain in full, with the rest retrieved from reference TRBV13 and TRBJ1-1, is AAGVIQSPRHLIKEKRETATLKCYPIPRHDTVYWYQQGPGQDPQFLISFYEKMQSDKGSIPDRFSAQQFSDYHSELNMSSLELGDSALYFCASSPDRLSEAFFGQGTRLTVV.

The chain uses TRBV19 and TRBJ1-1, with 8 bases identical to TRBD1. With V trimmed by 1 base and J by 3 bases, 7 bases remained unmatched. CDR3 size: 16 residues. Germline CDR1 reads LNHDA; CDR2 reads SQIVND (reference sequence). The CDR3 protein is CASSIVQGAGDTEAFF. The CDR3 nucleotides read TGTGCCAGTAGTATAGTCCAGGGGGCGGGGGACACTGAAGCTTTCTTT.

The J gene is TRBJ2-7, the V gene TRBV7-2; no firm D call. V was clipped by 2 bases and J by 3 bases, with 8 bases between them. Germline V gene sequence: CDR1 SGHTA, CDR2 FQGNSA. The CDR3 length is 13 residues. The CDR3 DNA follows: TGTGCCAGCAGCTTATGGGCCGGCTACGAGCAGTACTTC. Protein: CASSLWAGYEQYF.

In DNA form, the CDR3 reads TGTGCCAGCAGTTTTCATGGGACAGGTAACACTGAAGCTTTCTTT. This translates into CASSFHGTGNTEAFF. The chain recombines TRBV28 with TRBJ1-1; 8 bases are shared with TRBD1. With V trimmed by 3 bases and J by 2 bases, 5 bases remained unmatched. The CDR3 sequence is 15 residues long. The germline V gene encodes CDR1 MDHEN and CDR2 SYDVKM.

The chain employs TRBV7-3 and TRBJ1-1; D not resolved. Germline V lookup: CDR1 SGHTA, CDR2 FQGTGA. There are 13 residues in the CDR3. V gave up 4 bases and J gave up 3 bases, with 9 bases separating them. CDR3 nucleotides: TGTGCCAGCAGCTCTTCGGGATACACTGAAGCTTTCTTT. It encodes CASSSSGYTEAFF.

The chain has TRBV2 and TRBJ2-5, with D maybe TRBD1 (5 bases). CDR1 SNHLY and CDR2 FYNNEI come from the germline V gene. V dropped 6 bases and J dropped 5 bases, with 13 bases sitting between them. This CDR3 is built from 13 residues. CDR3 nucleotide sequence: TGTGCCAGCAGCCCAGGGCTGGGGGAGACCCAGTACTTC. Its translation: CASSPGLGETQYF.

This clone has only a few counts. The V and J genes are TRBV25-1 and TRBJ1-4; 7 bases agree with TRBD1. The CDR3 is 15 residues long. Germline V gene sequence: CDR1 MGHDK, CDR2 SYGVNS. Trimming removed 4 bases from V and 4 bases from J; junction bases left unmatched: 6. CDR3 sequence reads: CASSAMTGINEKLFF. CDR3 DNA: TGTGCCAGCAGTGCCATGACAGGGATTAATGAAAAACTGTTTTTT.

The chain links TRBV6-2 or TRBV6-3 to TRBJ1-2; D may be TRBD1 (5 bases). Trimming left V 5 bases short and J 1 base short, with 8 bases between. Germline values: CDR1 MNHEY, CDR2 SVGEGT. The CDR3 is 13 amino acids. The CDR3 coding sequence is TGTGCCAGCAGTCCAGGGATTAACTATGGCTACACCTTC. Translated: CASSPGINYGYTF.

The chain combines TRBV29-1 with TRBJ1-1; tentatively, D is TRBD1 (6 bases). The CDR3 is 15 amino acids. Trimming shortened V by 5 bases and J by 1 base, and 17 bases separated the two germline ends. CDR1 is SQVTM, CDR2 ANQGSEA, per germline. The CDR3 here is CSVKSPGGQNTEAFF. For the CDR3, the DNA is TGCAGCGTTAAAAGTCCGGGGGGGCAGAACACTGAAGCTTTCTTT.

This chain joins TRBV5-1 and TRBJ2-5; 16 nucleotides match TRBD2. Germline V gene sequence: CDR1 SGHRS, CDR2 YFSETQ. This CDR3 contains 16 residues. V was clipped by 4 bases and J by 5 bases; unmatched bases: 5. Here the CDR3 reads CASSGGTSGGAETQYF. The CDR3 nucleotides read TGCGCCAGCAGCGGCGGGACTAGCGGGGGGGCGGAGACCCAGTACTTC.